These 3 T cell receptor beta chains share one sample of origin, sequenced in a study of T cells in severe cutaneous drug reactions. Libraries were made by iRepertoire multiplex PCR with TCR subtype-specific primers for bulk and single-cell sequencing. From its re-call of the multiplex PCR reads, TCRdb lists each CDR3 protein once, without DNA. Reported are roughly 10,000 distinct CDR3 sequences; the ten largest clones contain under 25%. Carbamazepine had induced Stevens-Johnson syndrome or toxic epidermal necrolysis in the sequenced donors. The material sequenced was cells from a skin blister. These receptors were taken from a human donor with Stevens-Johnson syndrome, a severe cutaneous drug reaction.

The rearrangement uses TRBV20-1 and TRBJ1-5; with no DNA, the TCRdb D assignment of TRBD1 cannot be verified. This CDR3 comprises 15 residues. Germline values: CDR1 DFQATT, CDR2 SNEGSKA (reference sequence). This CDR3 is CSAREILTGNQPQHF.

Its frequency marks this clonotype as medium-sized. The chain is built from TRBV19 and TRBJ1-1; as DNA is missing, the TRBD1 call by TCRdb cannot be tested. Germline V CDR1 and CDR2: LNHDA, SQIVND (reference sequence). The CDR3 runs to 14 residues. This CDR3 is CASSRTGKDTEAFF.

The chain has TRBV20-1 and TRBJ1-2; TCRdb's assignment of TRBD1 cannot be checked, as there is no DNA. CDR3 length: 14 residues. The germline V gene has CDR1 DFQATT and CDR2 SNEGSKA (reference sequence). The CDR3 reads CSARIHRNGAGYTF.